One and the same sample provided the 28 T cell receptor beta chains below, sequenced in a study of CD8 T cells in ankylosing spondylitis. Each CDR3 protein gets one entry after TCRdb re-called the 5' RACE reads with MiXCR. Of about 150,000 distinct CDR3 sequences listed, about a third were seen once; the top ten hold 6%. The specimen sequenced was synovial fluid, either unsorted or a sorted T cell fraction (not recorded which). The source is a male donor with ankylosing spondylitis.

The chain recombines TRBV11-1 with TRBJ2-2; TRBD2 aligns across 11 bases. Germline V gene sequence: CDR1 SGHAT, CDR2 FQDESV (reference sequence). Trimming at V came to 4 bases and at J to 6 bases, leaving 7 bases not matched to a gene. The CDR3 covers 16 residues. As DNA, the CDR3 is TGTGCCAGCAGCTCCCGACTAGCGGGAAACCCCGGGGAGCTGTTTTTT. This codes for CASSSRLAGNPGELFF.

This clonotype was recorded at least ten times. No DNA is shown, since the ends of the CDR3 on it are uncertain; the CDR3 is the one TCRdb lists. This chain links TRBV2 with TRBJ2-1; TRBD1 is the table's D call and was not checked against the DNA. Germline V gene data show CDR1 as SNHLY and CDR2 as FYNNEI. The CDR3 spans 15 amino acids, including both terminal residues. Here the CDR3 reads CASSSSDGVQSQQFF.

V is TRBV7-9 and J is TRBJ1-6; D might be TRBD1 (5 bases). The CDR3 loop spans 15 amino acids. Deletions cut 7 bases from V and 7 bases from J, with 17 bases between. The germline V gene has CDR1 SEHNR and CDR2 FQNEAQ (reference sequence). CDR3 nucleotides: TGTGCCAGCAATCGGGGGGGATCGAAGAATTCACCCCTCCACTTT. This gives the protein CASNRGGSKNSPLHF.

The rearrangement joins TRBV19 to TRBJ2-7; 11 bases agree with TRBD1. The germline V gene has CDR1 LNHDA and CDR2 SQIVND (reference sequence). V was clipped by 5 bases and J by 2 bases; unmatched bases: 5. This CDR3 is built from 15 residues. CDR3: CASSLRDRGAYEQYF. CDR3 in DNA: TGTGCCAGTAGTCTCCGGGACAGGGGGGCCTACGAGCAGTACTTC.

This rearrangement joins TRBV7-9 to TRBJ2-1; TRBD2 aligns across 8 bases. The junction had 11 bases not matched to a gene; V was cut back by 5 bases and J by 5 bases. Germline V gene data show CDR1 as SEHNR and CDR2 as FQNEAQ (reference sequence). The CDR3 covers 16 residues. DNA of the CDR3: TGTGCCAGCAGCCTACGTAGCGGGATTGGGGACAATGAGCAGTTCTTC. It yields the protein CASSLRSGIGDNEQFF. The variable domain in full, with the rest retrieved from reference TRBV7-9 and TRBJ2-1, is DTGVSQNPRHKITKRGQNVTFRCDPISEHNRLYWYRQTLGQGPEFLTYFQNEAQLEKSRLLSDRFSAERPKGSFSTLEIQRTEQGDSAMYLCASSLRSGIGDNEQFFGPGTRLTVL.

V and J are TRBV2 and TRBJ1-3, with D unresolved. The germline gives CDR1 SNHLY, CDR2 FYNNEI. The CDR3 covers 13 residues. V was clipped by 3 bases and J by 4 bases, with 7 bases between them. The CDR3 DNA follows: TGTGCCAGCAGTGATACAAGAGGAAACACCATATATTTT. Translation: CASSDTRGNTIYF.

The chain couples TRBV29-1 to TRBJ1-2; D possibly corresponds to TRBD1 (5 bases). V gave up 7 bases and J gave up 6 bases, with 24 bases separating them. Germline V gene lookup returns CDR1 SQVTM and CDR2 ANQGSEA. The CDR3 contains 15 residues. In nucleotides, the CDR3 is TGCAGCGCCTCCACGGGGTTGAGGGAAGGGGATGGCTACACCTTC. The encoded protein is CSASTGLREGDGYTF.

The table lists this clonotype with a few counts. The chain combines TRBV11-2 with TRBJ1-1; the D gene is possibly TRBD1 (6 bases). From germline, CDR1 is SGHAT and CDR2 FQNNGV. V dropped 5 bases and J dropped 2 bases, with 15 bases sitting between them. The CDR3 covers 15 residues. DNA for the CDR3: TGTGCCAGCAGCCCCGGGACATGGGGTAACACTGAAGCTTTCTTT. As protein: CASSPGTWGNTEAFF.

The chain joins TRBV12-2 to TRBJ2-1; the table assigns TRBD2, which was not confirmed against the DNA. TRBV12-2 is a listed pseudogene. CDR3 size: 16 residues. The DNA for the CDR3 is TGTGCAAGTCGCTTATTGAGTAGCGGGACCCCGAATGAGCAGTTCTTC. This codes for CASRLLSSGTPNEQFF.

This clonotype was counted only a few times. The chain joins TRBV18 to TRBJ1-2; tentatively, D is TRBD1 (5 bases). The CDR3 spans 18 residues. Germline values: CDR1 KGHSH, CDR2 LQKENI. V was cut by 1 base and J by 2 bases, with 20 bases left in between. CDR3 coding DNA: TGTGCCAGCTCACCACTCGGAATCGGGCAGGGAGCCAACTATGGCTACACCTTC. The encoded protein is CASSPLGIGQGANYGYTF.

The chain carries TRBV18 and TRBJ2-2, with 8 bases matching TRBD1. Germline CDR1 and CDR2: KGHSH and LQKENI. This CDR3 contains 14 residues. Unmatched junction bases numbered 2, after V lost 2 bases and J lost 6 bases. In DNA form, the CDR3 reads TGTGCCAGCTCACCAGCACAGGGGGCCGGGGAGCTGTTTTTT. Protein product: CASSPAQGAGELFF. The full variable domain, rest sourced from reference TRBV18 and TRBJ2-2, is NAGVMQNPRHLVRRRGQEARLRCSPMKGHSHVYWYRQLPEEGLKFMVYLQKENIIDESGMPKERFSAEFPKEGPSILRIQQVVRGDSAAYFCASSPAQGAGELFFGEGSRLTVL.

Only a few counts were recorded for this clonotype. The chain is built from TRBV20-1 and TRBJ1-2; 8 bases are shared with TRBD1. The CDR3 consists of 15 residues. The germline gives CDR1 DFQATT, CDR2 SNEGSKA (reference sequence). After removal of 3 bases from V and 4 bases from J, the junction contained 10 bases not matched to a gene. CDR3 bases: TGCAGTGCTAGTTCCCCCAGGGGGCAAGGCTATGGCTACACCTTC. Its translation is CSASSPRGQGYGYTF.

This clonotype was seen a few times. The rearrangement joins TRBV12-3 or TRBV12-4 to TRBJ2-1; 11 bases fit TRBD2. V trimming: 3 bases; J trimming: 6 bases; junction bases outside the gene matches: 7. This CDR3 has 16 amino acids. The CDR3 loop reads CASSLKSGLAANEQFF. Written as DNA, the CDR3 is TGTGCCAGCAGTTTGAAATCGGGACTAGCGGCCAATGAGCAGTTCTTC.

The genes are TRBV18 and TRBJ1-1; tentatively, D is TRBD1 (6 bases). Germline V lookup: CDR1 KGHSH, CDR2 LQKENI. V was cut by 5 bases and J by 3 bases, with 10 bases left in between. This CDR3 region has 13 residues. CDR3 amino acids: CASSADRYTEAFF. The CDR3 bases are TGTGCCAGCTCAGCGGACAGATACACTGAAGCTTTCTTT. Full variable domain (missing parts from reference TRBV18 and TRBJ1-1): NAGVMQNPRHLVRRRGQEARLRCSPMKGHSHVYWYRQLPEEGLKFMVYLQKENIIDESGMPKERFSAEFPKEGPSILRIQQVVRGDSAAYFCASSADRYTEAFFGQGTRLTVV.

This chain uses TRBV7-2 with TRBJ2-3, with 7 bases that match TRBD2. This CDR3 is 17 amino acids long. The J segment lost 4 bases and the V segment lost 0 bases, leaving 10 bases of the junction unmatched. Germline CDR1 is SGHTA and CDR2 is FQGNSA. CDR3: CASSLARRGAGADTQYF. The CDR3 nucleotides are TGTGCCAGCAGCTTAGCGAGGAGGGGCGCGGGGGCAGATACGCAGTATTTT.

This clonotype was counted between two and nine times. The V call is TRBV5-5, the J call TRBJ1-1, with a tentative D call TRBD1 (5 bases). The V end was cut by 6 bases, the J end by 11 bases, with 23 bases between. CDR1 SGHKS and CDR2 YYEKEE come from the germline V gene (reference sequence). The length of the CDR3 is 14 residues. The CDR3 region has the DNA TGTGCCAGCAACCCCGACACGAGGGGATTTGGGGCTTTCTTT. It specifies CASNPDTRGFGAFF.

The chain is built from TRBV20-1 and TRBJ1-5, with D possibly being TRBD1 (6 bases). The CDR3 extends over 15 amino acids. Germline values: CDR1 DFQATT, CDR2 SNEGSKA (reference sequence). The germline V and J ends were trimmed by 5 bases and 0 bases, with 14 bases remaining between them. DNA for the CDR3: TGCAGTGCTCCCGTACAGGGTTTTAGCAATCAGCCCCAGCATTTT. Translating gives CSAPVQGFSNQPQHF.

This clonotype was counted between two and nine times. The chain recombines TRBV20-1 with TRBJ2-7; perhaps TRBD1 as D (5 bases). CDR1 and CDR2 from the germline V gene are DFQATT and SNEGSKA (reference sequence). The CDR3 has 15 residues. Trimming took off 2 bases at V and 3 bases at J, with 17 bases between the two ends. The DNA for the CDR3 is TGCAGTGCTAGAACCCGGACACGCGCAAACTACGAGCAGTACTTC. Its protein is CSARTRTRANYEQYF.

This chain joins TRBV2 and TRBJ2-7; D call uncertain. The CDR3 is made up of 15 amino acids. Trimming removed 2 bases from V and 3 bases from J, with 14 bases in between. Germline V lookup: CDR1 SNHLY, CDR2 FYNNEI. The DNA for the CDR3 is TGTGCCAGCAGTGAACCCGCAGCGACGCTCTACGAGCAGTACTTC. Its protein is CASSEPAATLYEQYF. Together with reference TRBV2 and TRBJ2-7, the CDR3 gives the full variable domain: EPEVTQTPSHQVTQMGQEVILRCVPISNHLYFYWYRQILGQKVEFLVSFYNNEISEKSEIFDDQFSVERPDGSNFTLKIRSTKLEDSAMYFCASSEPAATLYEQYFGPGTRLTVT.

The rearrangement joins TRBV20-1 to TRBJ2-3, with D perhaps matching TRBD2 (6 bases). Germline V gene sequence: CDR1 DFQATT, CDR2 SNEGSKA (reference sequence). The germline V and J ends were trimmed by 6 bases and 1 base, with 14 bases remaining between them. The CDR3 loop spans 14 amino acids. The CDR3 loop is CSALAGLGTDTQYF. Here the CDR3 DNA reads TGCAGTGCCCTGGCGGGATTGGGCACAGATACGCAGTATTTT.

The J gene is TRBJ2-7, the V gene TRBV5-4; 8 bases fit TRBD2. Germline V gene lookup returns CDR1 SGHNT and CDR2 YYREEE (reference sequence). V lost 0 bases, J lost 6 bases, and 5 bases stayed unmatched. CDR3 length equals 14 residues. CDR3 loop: CASSLASGSPEQYF. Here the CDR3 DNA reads TGTGCCAGCAGCTTGGCCAGCGGGAGTCCCGAGCAGTACTTC. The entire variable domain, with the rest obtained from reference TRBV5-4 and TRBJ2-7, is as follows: ETGVTQSPTHLIKTRGQQVTLRCSSQSGHNTVSWYQQALGQGPQFIFQYYREEENGRGNFPPRFSGLQFPNYSSELNVNALELDDSALYLCASSLASGSPEQYFGPGTRLTVT.

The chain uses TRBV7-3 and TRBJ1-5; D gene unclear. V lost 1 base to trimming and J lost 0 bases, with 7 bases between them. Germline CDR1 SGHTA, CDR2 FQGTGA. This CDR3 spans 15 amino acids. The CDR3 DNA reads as TGTGCCAGCAGCTTAAATGGGGATAGCAATCAGCCCCAGCATTTT. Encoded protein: CASSLNGDSNQPQHF. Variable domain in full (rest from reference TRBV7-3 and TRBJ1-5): GAGVSQTPSNKVTEKGKYVELRCDPISGHTALYWYRQSLGQGPEFLIYFQGTGAADDSGLPNDRFFAVRPEGSVSTLKIQRTERGDSAVYLCASSLNGDSNQPQHFGDGTRLSIL.

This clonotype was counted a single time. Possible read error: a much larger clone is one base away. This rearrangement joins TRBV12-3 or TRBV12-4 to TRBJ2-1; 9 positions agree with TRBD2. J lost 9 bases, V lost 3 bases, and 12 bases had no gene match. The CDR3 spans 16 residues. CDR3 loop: CASSFSTSGSGGEQFF. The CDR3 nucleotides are TGTGCCAGCAGTTTCTCGACTAGCGGTTCAGGCGGTGAGCAGTTCTTC.

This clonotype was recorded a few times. This chain's CDR3 is CASRDGTGKFNEQFF. CDR3 DNA sequence: TGTGCCAGCAGAGACGGGACAGGGAAGTTCAATGAGCAGTTCTTC. This chain links TRBV6-2 or TRBV6-3 with TRBJ2-1, with 9 bases lining up with TRBD1. Germline-derived CDR1 and CDR2 are MNHEY and SVGEGT. Unmatched junction bases numbered 9, after V lost 6 bases and J lost 6 bases. This CDR3 region has 15 residues.

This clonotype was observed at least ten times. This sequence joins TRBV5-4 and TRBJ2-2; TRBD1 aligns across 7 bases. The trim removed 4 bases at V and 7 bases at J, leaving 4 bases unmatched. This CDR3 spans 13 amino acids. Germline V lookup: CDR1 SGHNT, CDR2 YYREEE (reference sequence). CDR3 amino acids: CASSVTGDGELFF. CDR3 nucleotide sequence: TGTGCCAGCAGCGTTACAGGGGACGGGGAGCTGTTTTTT.

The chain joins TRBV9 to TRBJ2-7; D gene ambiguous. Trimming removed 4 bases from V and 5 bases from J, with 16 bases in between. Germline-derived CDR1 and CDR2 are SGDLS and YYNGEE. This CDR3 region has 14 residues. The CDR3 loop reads CASSPRASRHEQYF. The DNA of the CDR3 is TGTGCCAGCAGCCCCCGGGCTAGTCGGCACGAGCAGTACTTC.

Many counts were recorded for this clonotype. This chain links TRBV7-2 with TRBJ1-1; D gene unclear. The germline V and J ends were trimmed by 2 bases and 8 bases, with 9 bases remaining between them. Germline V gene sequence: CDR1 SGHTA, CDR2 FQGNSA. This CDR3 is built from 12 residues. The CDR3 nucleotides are TGTGCCAGCAGCTTATATGGCGGCGAAGCTTTCTTT. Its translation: CASSLYGGEAFF.

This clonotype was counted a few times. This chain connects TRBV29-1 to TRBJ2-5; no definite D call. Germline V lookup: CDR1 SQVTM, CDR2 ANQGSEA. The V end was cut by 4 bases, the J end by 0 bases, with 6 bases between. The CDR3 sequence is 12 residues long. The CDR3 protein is CSVVTDQETQYF. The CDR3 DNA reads TGCAGCGTTGTTACTGACCAAGAGACCCAGTACTTC.